This T cell receptor beta chain is from a study of CD8+ T cells in alopecia areata. The J segment lost 6 bases and the V segment lost 6 bases, leaving 11 bases of the junction unmatched. The germline V gene has CDR1 MNHNY and CDR2 SVGAGI (reference sequence). This CDR3 has 15 residues. This clone was detected only once. Sequencing used cDNA as its template, made by extracting RNA and reverse transcribing it. Assay: immunoSEQ multiplex PCR; the TCRdb copy retains only in-frame clones and omits some. The repertoire includes around 210,000 clones, 50% to 75% of them detected once, and about 4.2% sits in the top ten. Treatment defined: oral pan-JAK inhibitor, 5-10 mg twice daily.

The sequenced sample was CD4+ T cells sorted from blood, obtained at week 4, from a patient treated with tofacitinib. This clonotype was sampled from a human donor with alopecia areata. The chain uses TRBV6-6 and TRBJ2-1; 7 bases align to TRBD2. The CDR3 DNA is TGTGCCAGCAGCCCCGGTGGGGGGGGTATCAATGAGCAGTTCTTC. This encodes CASSPGGGGINEQFF.